This T cell receptor beta chain originates from a study of T cell changes during pregnancy in multiple sclerosis. Clones were read by immunoSEQ multiplex PCR, and TCRdb kept only the in-frame ones, dropping some. The sample has more than 55,000 clones, over 75% seen once. The ends lost 3 bases at V and 7 bases at J; junction bases unmatched: 8. Looked up from germline, CDR1 is SQVTM and CDR2 is ANQGSEA. CDR3 size: 14 residues. The sequenced sample was peripheral blood, obtained in the first trimester of pregnancy. The source of this sequence is a female donor in good health, enrolled as a control in a pregnancy study. The V gene is TRBV29-1, the J gene TRBJ2-7; 11 bases line up with TRBD2. The CDR3 DNA sequence: TGCAGCGTTGAGGAACTAGCGGGAGCTCGTGAGCAGTACTTC. Translation gives CSVEELAGAREQYF.